This T cell receptor beta chain derives from a study of blood T cell repertoires in COVID-19. Study summary: The United States, Italy and Spain provided the acute and convalescent COVID-19 samples.

The assay was immunoSEQ multiplex PCR, and TCRdb's table has in-frame clones only and misses some. Here the sample spans 93,000 or so clones, just over 85% being singletons. After removal of 0 bases from V and 12 bases from J, the junction contained 11 bases not matched to a gene. There are 16 residues in the CDR3. Germline-derived CDR1 and CDR2 are SGHRS and YFSETQ. The gene calls are TRBV5-1 and TRBJ2-1, with 11 positions matching TRBD2. The sequence derives from a human donor in a cohort sampled during active COVID-19. Material for sequencing was peripheral blood. CDR3 protein: CASSLGGELAGARQFF. CDR3 bases: TGCGCCAGCAGCTTGGGGGGCGAACTAGCGGGAGCCCGGCAGTTCTTC.